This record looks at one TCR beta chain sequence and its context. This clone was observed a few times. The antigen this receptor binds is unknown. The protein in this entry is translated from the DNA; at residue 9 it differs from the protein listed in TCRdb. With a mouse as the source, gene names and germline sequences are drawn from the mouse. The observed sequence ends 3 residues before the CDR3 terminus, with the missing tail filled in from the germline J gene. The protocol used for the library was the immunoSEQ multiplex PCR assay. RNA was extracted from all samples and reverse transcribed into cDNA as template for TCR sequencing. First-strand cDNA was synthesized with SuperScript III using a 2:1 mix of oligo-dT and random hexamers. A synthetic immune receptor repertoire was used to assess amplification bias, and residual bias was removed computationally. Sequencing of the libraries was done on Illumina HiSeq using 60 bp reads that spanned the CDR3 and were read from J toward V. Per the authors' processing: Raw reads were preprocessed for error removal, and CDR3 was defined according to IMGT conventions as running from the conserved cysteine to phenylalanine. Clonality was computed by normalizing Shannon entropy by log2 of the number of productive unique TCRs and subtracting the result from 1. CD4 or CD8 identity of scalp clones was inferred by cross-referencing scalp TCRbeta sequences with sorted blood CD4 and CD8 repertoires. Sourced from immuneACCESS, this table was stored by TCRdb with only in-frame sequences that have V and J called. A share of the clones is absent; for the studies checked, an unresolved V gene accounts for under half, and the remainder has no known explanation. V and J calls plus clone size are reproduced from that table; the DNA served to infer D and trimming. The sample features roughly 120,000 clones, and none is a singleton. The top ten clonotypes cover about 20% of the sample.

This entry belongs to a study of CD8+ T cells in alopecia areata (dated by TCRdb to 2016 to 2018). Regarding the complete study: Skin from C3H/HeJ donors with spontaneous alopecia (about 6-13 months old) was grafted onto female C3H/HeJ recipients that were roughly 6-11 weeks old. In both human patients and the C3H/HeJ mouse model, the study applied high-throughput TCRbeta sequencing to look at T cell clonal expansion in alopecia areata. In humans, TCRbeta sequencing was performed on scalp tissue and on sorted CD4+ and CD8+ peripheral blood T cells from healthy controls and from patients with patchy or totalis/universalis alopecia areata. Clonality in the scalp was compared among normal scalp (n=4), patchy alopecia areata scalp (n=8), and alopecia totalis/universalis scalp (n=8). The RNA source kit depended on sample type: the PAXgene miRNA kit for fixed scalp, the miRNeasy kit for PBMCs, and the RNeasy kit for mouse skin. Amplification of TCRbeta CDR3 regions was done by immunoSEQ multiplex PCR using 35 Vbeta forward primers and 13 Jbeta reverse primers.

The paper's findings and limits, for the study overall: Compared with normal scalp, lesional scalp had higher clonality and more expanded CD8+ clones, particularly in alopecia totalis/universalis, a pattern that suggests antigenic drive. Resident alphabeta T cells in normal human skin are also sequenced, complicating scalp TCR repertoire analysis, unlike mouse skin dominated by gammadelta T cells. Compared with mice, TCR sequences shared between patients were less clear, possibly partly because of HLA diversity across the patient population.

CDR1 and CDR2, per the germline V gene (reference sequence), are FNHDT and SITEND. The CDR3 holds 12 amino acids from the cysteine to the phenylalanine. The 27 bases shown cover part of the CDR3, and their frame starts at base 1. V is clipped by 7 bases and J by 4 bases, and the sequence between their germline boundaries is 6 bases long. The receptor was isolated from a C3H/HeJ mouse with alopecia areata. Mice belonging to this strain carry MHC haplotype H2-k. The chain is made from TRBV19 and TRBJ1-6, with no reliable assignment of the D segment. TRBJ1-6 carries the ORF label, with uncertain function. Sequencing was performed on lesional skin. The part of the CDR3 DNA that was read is TGTGCCAGCGCAGGATATAATTCGCCC. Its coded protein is CASAGYNSP. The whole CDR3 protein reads CASAGYNSPLYF.